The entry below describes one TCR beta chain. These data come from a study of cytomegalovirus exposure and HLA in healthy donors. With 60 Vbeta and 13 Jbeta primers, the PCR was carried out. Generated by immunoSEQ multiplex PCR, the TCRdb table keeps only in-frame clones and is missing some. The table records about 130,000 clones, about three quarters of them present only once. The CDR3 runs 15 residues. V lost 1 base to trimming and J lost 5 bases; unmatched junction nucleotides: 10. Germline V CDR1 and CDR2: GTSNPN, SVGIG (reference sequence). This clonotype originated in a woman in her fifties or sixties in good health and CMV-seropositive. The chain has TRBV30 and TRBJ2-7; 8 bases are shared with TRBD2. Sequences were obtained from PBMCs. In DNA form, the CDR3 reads TGTGCCTGGAGTGGGTTCTCAGCGGGAGCCCACGAGCAGTACTTC. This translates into CAWSGFSAGAHEQYF.